This T cell receptor beta chain was profiled in a study of cytomegalovirus exposure and HLA in healthy donors. TCRdb keeps only in-frame clones here, not all; method: immunoSEQ multiplex PCR. The data hold approximately 220,000 clones, with around 90% observed a single time. The germline CDR1 and CDR2 sequences are LNHDA and SQIVND (reference sequence). The junction had 7 bases not matched to a gene; V was cut back by 4 bases and J by 7 bases. The CDR3 totals 14 residues. This clone has just one count. The sample comprised PBMCs. This clonotype originated in a woman aged 18-29 years in good health and CMV-seronegative. The chain joins TRBV19 to TRBJ2-1; TRBD2 agrees at 7 bases. This CDR3 is CASSKESRENEQFF. CDR3 coding DNA: TGTGCCAGTAGTAAGGAGTCGCGGGAGAATGAGCAGTTCTTC.